Listed below are T cell receptor beta chains from one sample, sequenced in a study of T cell responses to AZD1222 COVID-19 vaccine. Sequencing used immunoSEQ multiplex PCR; TCRdb keeps in-frame clones, though not all of them. The sample shows about 80,000 clones, around 87% of them seen only once. This specimen was peripheral blood, taken on day 0 of AZD1222 vaccination. Source of these receptors: an adult in good health. Both conserved end residues are part of each CDR3.

j_gene,v_gene,CDR3aa
TRBJ1-4,TRBV9,CASSRSSGPADEKLFF
TRBJ1-4,TRBV5-6,CASSRGGELSATTNEKLFF
TRBJ2-1,TRBV7-9,CASSPGQGNNEQFF
TRBJ2-1,TRBV28,CASSLPGTGVYNEQFF
TRBJ2-7,TRBV6-5,CASSTSGSYEQYF
TRBJ1-4,TRBV7-2,CASSLTAGDGEKLFF
TRBJ1-6,TRBV5-1,CASSVLQGGDSPLHF
TRBJ2-2,TRBV4-3,CASSQTGTTTGELFF
TRBJ2-5,TRBV7-9,CASSLGWVPQETQYF
TRBJ1-5,TRBV5-6,CASSLGDRVSLGQPQHF
TRBJ2-7,TRBV5-1,CASSLQGQDYEQYF
TRBJ1-1,TRBV29-1,CSVDGEAFF
TRBJ1-2,TRBV18,CASSPRAADYGYTF
TRBJ2-2,TRBV9,CASSVARASGNRNTGELFF
TRBJ1-6,TRBV28,CASSPPTGVYAGSYNSPLHF
TRBJ2-2,TRBV9,CASSGGTQNTGELFF
TRBJ1-6,TRBV9,CASSVDGSSYNSPLHF
TRBJ2-3,TRBV6-5,CASSYPRERPNTQYF